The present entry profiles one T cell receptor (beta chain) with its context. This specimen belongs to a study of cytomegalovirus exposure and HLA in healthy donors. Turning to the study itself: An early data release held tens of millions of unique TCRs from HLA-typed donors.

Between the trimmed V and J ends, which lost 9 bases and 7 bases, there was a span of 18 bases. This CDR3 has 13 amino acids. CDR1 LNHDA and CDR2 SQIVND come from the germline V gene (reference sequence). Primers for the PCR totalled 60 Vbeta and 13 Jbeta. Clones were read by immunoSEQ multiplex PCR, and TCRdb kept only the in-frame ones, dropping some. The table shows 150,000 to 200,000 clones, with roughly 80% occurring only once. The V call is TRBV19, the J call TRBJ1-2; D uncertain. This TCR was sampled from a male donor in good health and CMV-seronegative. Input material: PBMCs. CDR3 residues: CASFSRRFSGYTF. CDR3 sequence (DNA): TGTGCCAGCTTTTCCAGGCGATTCTCTGGCTACACCTTC.